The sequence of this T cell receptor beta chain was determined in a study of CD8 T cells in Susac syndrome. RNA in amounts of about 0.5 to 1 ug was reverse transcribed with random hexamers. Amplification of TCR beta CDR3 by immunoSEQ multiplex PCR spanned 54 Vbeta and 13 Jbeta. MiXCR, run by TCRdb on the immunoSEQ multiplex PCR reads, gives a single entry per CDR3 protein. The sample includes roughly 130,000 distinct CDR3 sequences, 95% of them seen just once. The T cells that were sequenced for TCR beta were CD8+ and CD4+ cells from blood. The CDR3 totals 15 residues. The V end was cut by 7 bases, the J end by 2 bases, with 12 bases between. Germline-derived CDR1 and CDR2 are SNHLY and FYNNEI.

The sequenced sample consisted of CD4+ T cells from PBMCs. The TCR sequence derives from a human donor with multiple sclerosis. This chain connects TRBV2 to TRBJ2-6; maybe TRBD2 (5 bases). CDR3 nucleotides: TGTGCCAGCAAAGACGAGGGTGCTGGGGCCAACGTCCTGACTTTC. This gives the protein CASKDEGAGANVLTF.